Following are 10 T cell receptor beta chains from one sample sequenced in a study of early T cells in non-severe SARS-CoV-2 infection. TCRdb ran MiXCR on the 5' RACE reads and lists one entry per CDR3 protein. Of 45,000 to 75,000 distinct CDR3 sequences listed, 8.9% were seen once; the top ten hold approximately 15%. Specimen: whole blood. These receptors all stem from an adult who was a healthcare worker with PCR-confirmed SARS-CoV-2 infection or an uninfected control (not recorded which).

Ten or more counts support this clonotype. V and J are TRBV12-3 or TRBV12-4 and TRBJ2-1, with a weak D call TRBD1 (6 bases). The CDR3 contains 15 residues. Trimming left V 6 bases short and J 0 bases short, with 12 bases between. The CDR3 loop reads CASRPTGSSYNEQFF. CDR3 nucleotide sequence: TGTGCCAGCAGGCCGACAGGAAGCTCCTACAATGAGCAGTTCTTC.

This clonotype was detected only a few times. The rearrangement joins TRBV27 to TRBJ2-7, with 8 bases matching TRBD2. J lost 4 bases, V lost 1 base, and 6 bases had no gene match. The germline CDR1 and CDR2 sequences are MNHEY and SMNVEV (reference sequence). This CDR3 region has 15 residues. CDR3 amino acids: CASSLFGTRGYEQYF. CDR3 sequence (DNA): TGTGCCAGCAGTTTATTCGGGACTAGGGGGTACGAGCAGTACTTC.

Many counts were recorded for this clonotype. The chain combines TRBV4-3 with TRBJ1-5; unclear D gene. V lost 1 base and J 3 bases, leaving 10 bases between the germline ends. The length of the CDR3 is 15 residues. Germline lookup yields CDR1 LGHNA and CDR2 YSLEER. For the CDR3, the DNA is TGCGCCAGCAGCCAAGGGGAAGGGAACAATCAGCCCCAGCATTTT. It is translated as CASSQGEGNNQPQHF.

This clonotype was picked up a small number of times. The chain joins TRBV5-1 to TRBJ2-1; no reliable D call. There are 15 residues in the CDR3. Germline CDR1 SGHRS, CDR2 YFSETQ. Trimming pared 0 bases from V and 4 bases from J, leaving 11 bases between. The CDR3 DNA sequence: TGCGCCAGCAGCTTGGCCGAAAAGGTTTACAATGAGCAGTTCTTC. Its protein is CASSLAEKVYNEQFF.

The chain links TRBV6-6 to TRBJ2-1; D may be TRBD2 (5 bases). Per the germline V gene, CDR1 is MNHNY and CDR2 is SVGAGI (reference sequence). The CDR3 has 12 amino acids. The ends were cut back, 6 bases at V and 8 bases at J, with 11 bases in the middle. The CDR3 nucleotides are TGTGCCAGCAGGAACGAGGGTTATGAGCAGTTCTTC. It is translated as CASRNEGYEQFF.

This clonotype was picked up many times. The chain has TRBV11-2 and TRBJ1-6, with D uncertain. The germline V gene encodes CDR1 SGHAT and CDR2 FQNNGV. The CDR3 has 13 amino acids. Between the trimmed V and J ends, which lost 0 bases and 9 bases, there was a span of 6 bases. CDR3 sequence reads: CASSLDPFSPLHF. CDR3 coding DNA: TGTGCCAGCAGCTTAGATCCGTTTTCACCCCTCCACTTT.

This clonotype was found a few times. This sequence joins TRBV7-2 and TRBJ1-4, with unresolved D. The germline gives CDR1 SGHTA, CDR2 FQGNSA. The V gene lost 1 base and the J gene lost 8 bases, with 5 bases spanning the gap. The CDR3 runs 12 residues. CDR3 sequence (DNA): TGTGCCAGCAGCTTAGGAAAAGAAAAACTGTTTTTT. Its protein product is CASSLGKEKLFF.

The V call is TRBV6-5, the J call TRBJ1-6; a weak D match, TRBD1 (6 bases). Trimming took 5 bases from V and 9 from J, leaving 14 bases between them. Germline V gene sequence: CDR1 MNHEY, CDR2 SVGAGI. This CDR3 has 14 amino acids. CDR3 in DNA: TGTGCCAGCAGTAAAGACAGGTTGCTTTCACCCCTCCACTTT. This translates into CASSKDRLLSPLHF.

In its sample, this clonotype was seen many times. This chain uses TRBV7-2 with TRBJ2-3; TRBD2 aligns across 8 bases. The V gene end was trimmed by 5 bases and the J gene end by 3 bases; junction bases not matched to a gene: 7. In germline, CDR1 is SGHTA, CDR2 FQGNSA. CDR3 size: 15 residues. The CDR3 bases are TGTGCCAGCAGCCCGAGCGGGAGTAAGACAGATACGCAGTATTTT. Translation gives CASSPSGSKTDTQYF.

The table lists this clonotype with a few counts. The chain carries TRBV27 and TRBJ1-3; a possible D gene is TRBD1 (5 bases). There are 14 residues in the CDR3. Between the trimmed V and J ends, which lost 6 bases and 4 bases, there was a span of 13 bases. Germline V gene lookup returns CDR1 MNHEY and CDR2 SMNVEV (reference sequence). CDR3 in DNA: TGTGCCAGCAGATCCGCAGGGTCCGGAAACACCATATATTTT. It translates to CASRSAGSGNTIYF.